The source of this T cell receptor (beta chain) is a study of shared clonotypes between healthy human individuals. Study conclusions and caveats: Inspection by rarefaction showed sorted-subset sequencing to be incomplete despite large depth. Relative to clonotypes present in all four donors, those not shared had lower generation probabilities.

The CDR3 extends over 13 amino acids. Trimming took off 1 base at V and 11 bases at J, with 14 bases between the two ends. Germline values: CDR1 SGHTA, CDR2 FQGNSA. Measured with immunoSEQ multiplex PCR; TCRdb has only the in-frame clones, and not every one. The sample includes 2 million to 2.5 million clones, just under 95% of them seen just once. In regard to this clone: The antigen is unknown.

Positively selected for CCR7, the CD45RO-negative cells used as naive CD8 cells excluded terminally differentiated effector memory CD45RA+ cells. This clonotype originated in a man aged 18 to 29 in good health. This rearrangement joins TRBV7-2 to TRBJ1-1; unclear D gene. Sample: naive CD8+ T cells sorted from blood. The CDR3 region is CASSLEIRSGAFF. The CDR3 DNA is TGTGCCAGCAGCTTAGAAATCAGAAGCGGGGCTTTCTTT. Full variable domain (outside the CDR3, taken from reference TRBV7-2 and TRBJ1-1): GAGVSQSPSNKVTEKGKDVELRCDPISGHTALYWYRQSLGQGLEFLIYFQGNSAPDKSGLPSDRFSAERTGGSVSTLTIQRTQQEDSAVYLCASSLEIRSGAFFGQGTRLTVV.